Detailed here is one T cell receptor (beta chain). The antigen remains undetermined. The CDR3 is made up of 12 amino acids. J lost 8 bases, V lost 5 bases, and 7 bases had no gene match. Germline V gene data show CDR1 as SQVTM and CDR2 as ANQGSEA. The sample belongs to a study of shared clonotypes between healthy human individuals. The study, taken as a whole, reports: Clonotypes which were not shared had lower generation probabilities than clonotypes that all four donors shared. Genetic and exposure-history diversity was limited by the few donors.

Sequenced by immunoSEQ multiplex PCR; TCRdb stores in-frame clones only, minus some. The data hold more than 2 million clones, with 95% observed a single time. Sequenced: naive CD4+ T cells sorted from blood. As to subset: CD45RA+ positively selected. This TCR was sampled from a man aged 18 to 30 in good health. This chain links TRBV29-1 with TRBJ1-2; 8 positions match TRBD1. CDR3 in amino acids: CSVTDRVRGYTF. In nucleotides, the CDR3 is TGCAGCGTTACGGACAGGGTCAGGGGCTACACCTTC.